The table lists the clone carrying this TCR beta chain with a few counts. Its antigen is currently unknown. The data were obtained in a study of T cells in Graves' hyperthyroidism and ophthalmopathy. Exclusions: uncontrolled infection, other autoimmune disease, pregnancy, lactation. The CDR3 is 15 amino acids. V shed 5 bases and J shed 0 bases, with 12 bases lying between them. Germline assignment: CDR1 SGHDT and CDR2 YYEEEE. Researchers took RNA transcripts and amplified the TCR beta CDR3 regions from them. With the HTBI primer set, the TCR CDR3 went through a first round of RT-PCR. TCRdb re-called the multiplex PCR reads with MiXCR, one entry per CDR3 protein. The sample lists roughly 750,000 distinct CDR3 sequences; 16% were seen once. Study results and limitations: The model made its ophthalmopathy prediction, and onset followed a median around 6.5 months later.

The sample was blood. V gene TRBV5-6 combines with J gene TRBJ2-1, with D possibly being TRBD2 (5 bases). The receptor comes from a man aged 18 to 30 with Graves' hyperthyroidism. The CDR3 DNA is TGTGCCAGCAGATCATTTGGGAGCTCCTACAATGAGCAGTTCTTC. This codes for CASRSFGSSYNEQFF.